Following are 2 T cell receptor beta chains from one sample sequenced in a study of cytomegalovirus exposure and HLA in healthy donors. In the PCR, 60 Vbeta and 13 Jbeta primers were used. Sequenced by immunoSEQ multiplex PCR; TCRdb stores in-frame clones only, minus some. Of around 100,000 clones in the sample, roughly 75% were seen once. Sequencing input: PBMCs. All receptors come from a woman in her 40s in good health and CMV-seronegative.

The chain couples TRBV1 to TRBJ1-2; TRBD1 reflects the table's D call only, with no check against the DNA. TRBV1 is marked as a pseudogene. This CDR3 contains 17 residues. CDR3: CTSSPTGQGTEGGGYTF. CDR3 nucleotide sequence: TGCACCAGCAGCCCGACGGGACAGGGGACTGAAGGGGGTGGCTACACCTTC.

The count of this clone is one. This chain joins TRBV19 and TRBJ2-7, with TRBD1 matching over 8 bases. The CDR3 contains 15 residues. In germline, CDR1 is LNHDA, CDR2 SQIVND (reference sequence). V dropped 7 bases and J dropped 3; count of bases not matched to a gene: 11. This CDR3 reads CASNHPGTGLYEQYF. Here the CDR3 DNA reads TGTGCCAGTAACCATCCGGGGACAGGACTCTACGAGCAGTACTTC.